Shown below are 27 T cell receptor beta chains from a single sample sequenced in a study of naive and memory T cell subsets. Study-level findings and limits: Naive repertoires, especially CD8, held a few larger clonotypes, possibly memory cells re-expressing CD45RA.

The beta constant-region primer was an equimolar mix of two oligonucleotides covering TRBC1 and TRBC2. Ligated cDNA was amplified by four rounds of PCR with nested alpha and beta constant-region primers and SP2. TCRdb itself ran the UMI-ligation and nested PCR reads through MiXCR, one entry per CDR3 protein. Counted here are around 100,000 distinct CDR3 sequences, roughly 15% occurring once; the ten biggest clones make up roughly 2.8%. These receptors lack a known antigen. Sequences were obtained from naive CD8+ T cells from blood. The receptor set was obtained from a human donor in good health.

The chain recombines TRBV10-3 with TRBJ2-3, with D perhaps assigned TRBD1 or TRBD2 (5 bases each). CDR1 is ENHRY, CDR2 SYGVKD, per germline. V shed 6 bases and J shed 0 bases, with 10 bases lying between them. This CDR3 region has 14 residues. The DNA of the CDR3 is TGTGCCATCAGGGGGGACGCCAGCACAGATACGCAGTATTTT. Its protein is CAIRGDASTDTQYF.

The chain uses TRBV29-1 and TRBJ2-7; D possibly corresponds to TRBD1 (6 bases). CDR3 size: 12 residues. The germline V gene encodes CDR1 SQVTM and CDR2 ANQGSEA. V lost 6 bases to trimming and J lost 6 bases, with 15 bases between them. The CDR3, as DNA: TGCAGCGTAGTAACAGGGTGGGGCGAGCAGTACTTC. Its protein product is CSVVTGWGEQYF.

The gene calls are TRBV4-3 and TRBJ1-6; D possibly corresponds to TRBD1 (5 bases). Looked up from germline, CDR1 is LGHNA and CDR2 is YSLEER. The CDR3 runs to 14 residues. V lost 1 base to trimming and J lost 10 bases, with 11 bases between them. The CDR3 nucleotides read TGCGCCAGCAGCCAAGCAGGGAGGGAGTCACCCCTCCACTTT. Residues: CASSQAGRESPLHF.

This clonotype was detected only a few times. The chain is built from TRBV7-9 and TRBJ1-1; no reliable D call. This CDR3 is 14 amino acids long. CDR1 SEHNR and CDR2 FQNEAQ come from the germline V gene (reference sequence). V was pared by 1 base and J by 1 base, with 7 bases between. The CDR3, as DNA: TGTGCCAGCAGCTTAGTTCCAGCGAACACTGAAGCTTTCTTT. This translates into CASSLVPANTEAFF.

CDR3 sequence: CASSNRGPYEQYF. DNA for the CDR3: TGTGCCAGCAGTAACAGGGGACCCTACGAGCAGTACTTC. This sequence joins TRBV27 and TRBJ2-7; 7 bases line up with TRBD1. The junction had 3 bases not matched to a gene; V was cut back by 5 bases and J by 2 bases. Germline CDR1 reads MNHEY; CDR2 reads SMNVEV (reference sequence). This CDR3 has 13 amino acids.

V and J are TRBV7-9 and TRBJ2-7; no clear D. Trimming took off 4 bases at V and 5 bases at J, with 21 bases between the two ends. The CDR3 is made up of 16 amino acids. Germline loops: CDR1 SEHNR, CDR2 FQNEAQ (reference sequence). In nucleotides, the CDR3 is TGTGCCAGCAGCTCCTCTCCCGCCGGGCTCCAGGACGAGCAGTACTTC. This gives the protein CASSSSPAGLQDEQYF.

The chain employs TRBV7-9 and TRBJ2-3; D is perhaps TRBD2 (6 bases). CDR3 length equals 15 residues. V was clipped by 6 bases and J by 2 bases, with 15 bases between them. Germline V CDR1 and CDR2: SEHNR, FQNEAQ (reference sequence). CDR3 amino acids: CASRPASAYTDTQYF. Written as DNA, the CDR3 is TGTGCCAGCAGACCAGCTAGCGCCTACACAGATACGCAGTATTTT.

This clonotype appeared a few times. The rearrangement uses TRBV10-3 and TRBJ2-7, with 7 bases fitting TRBD1. CDR1 ENHRY and CDR2 SYGVKD come from the germline V gene. The CDR3 is made up of 13 amino acids. Trimming at V came to 4 bases and at J to 5 bases, leaving 5 bases not matched to a gene. CDR3 nucleotide sequence: TGTGCCATCAGTGGTAACAGGGGCGACGAGCAGTACTTC. It translates to CAISGNRGDEQYF.

This clonotype was observed a few times. V gene TRBV6-2 or TRBV6-3 combines with J gene TRBJ1-2; D ambiguous. V shed 7 bases and J shed 5 bases, with 11 bases lying between them. This CDR3 comprises 12 residues. The germline CDR1 and CDR2 sequences are MNHEY and SVGEGT. CDR3 bases: TGTGCCAGCAAAGGGAGCGGGTATGGCTACACCTTC. Translated: CASKGSGYGYTF.

This clonotype was observed a few times. This rearrangement joins TRBV28 to TRBJ1-1; D is ambiguous. The V gene lost 4 bases and the J gene lost 5 bases, with 8 bases spanning the gap. This CDR3 region has 12 residues. The V gene's germline CDR1 is MDHEN and CDR2 SYDVKM. The CDR3 DNA reads as TGTGCCAGCAGTTCCCTTCCTACTGAAGCTTTCTTT. Translating it yields CASSSLPTEAFF. Complete variable domain (other parts from reference TRBV28 and TRBJ1-1): DVKVTQSSRYLVKRTGEKVFLECVQDMDHENMFWYRQDPGLGLRLIYFSYDVKMKEKGDIPEGYSVSREKKERFSLILESASTNQTSMYLCASSSLPTEAFFGQGTRLTVV.

This clonotype was seen a handful of times. V is TRBV12-3 or TRBV12-4 and J is TRBJ2-3, with D hard to call. V was trimmed by 4 bases and J by 6 bases, leaving 14 bases between them. CDR3 size: 14 residues. CDR3 amino acids: CASSSADLDDTQYF. CDR3 nucleotide sequence: TGTGCCAGCAGTTCCGCGGACCTCGACGATACGCAGTATTTT.

This clonotype was seen many times. The chain has TRBV3-1 and TRBJ1-1; D call uncertain. Germline V gene sequence: CDR1 LGHDT, CDR2 YNNKEL (reference sequence). The CDR3 consists of 15 residues. Trimming removed 2 bases at V and 3 bases at J, with 13 bases between. CDR3 coding DNA: TGTGCCAGCAGCCAACACAACTTTCTCGACACTGAAGCTTTCTTT. Residues: CASSQHNFLDTEAFF.

This chain links TRBV29-1 with TRBJ1-1; 7 bases align to TRBD1. The ends lost 7 bases at V and 1 base at J; junction bases unmatched: 6. The CDR3 has 13 residues. Germline values: CDR1 SQVTM, CDR2 ANQGSEA. CDR3 sequence (DNA): TGCAGCGCACGACAGGGCCAGAACACTGAAGCTTTCTTT. It is translated as CSARQGQNTEAFF.

The V gene is TRBV12-3 or TRBV12-4, the J gene TRBJ2-7; 15 nucleotides align to TRBD2. This CDR3 contains 16 residues. V was pared by 7 bases and J by 4 bases, with 8 bases of the junction left unmatched. DNA of the CDR3: TGTGCCAGCACCCCGGGACTAGCGGGAGGAAGGTACGAGCAGTACTTC. Translation gives CASTPGLAGGRYEQYF.

This clonotype was counted a few times. The chain links TRBV4-1 to TRBJ2-5; possibly TRBD1 or TRBD2 for D (5 bases each). The germline CDR1 and CDR2 sequences are MGHRA and YSYEKL. The CDR3 extends over 15 amino acids. Deletions cut 0 bases from V and 5 bases from J, with 13 bases between. The CDR3 region is CASSQEGRTSETQYF. As DNA, the CDR3 is TGCGCCAGCAGCCAAGAGGGACGGACTTCGGAGACCCAGTACTTC.

This clonotype has only a few counts. The chain carries TRBV12-3 or TRBV12-4 and TRBJ2-1; tentative D call: TRBD1 (5 bases). Deletions cut 3 bases from V and 10 bases from J, with 7 bases between. This CDR3 contains 11 residues. CDR3 bases: TGTGCCAGCAGTTTTAACAGGGAGCAGTTCTTC. Protein product: CASSFNREQFF.

This clonotype appeared a few times. V usage is TRBV5-1 and J usage is TRBJ2-5, with TRBD1 as a possible D gene (6 bases). Germline V CDR1 and CDR2: SGHRS, YFSETQ. The CDR3 has 15 amino acids. The germline V and J ends were trimmed by 0 bases and 5 bases, with 14 bases remaining between them. CDR3 protein: CASSLVDRFSETQYF. In DNA form, the CDR3 reads TGCGCCAGCAGCTTGGTTGACAGGTTCAGTGAGACCCAGTACTTC.

This chain links TRBV5-4 with TRBJ2-1; D gene uncertain. Germline V CDR1 and CDR2: SGHNT, YYREEE (reference sequence). This CDR3 spans 12 amino acids. V was clipped by 3 bases and J by 10 bases, with 11 bases between them. CDR3 loop: CASSSGSTEQFF. The CDR3 nucleotides read TGTGCCAGCAGCTCTGGCTCTACGGAGCAGTTCTTC.

There are many counts of this clonotype. The rearrangement uses TRBV27 and TRBJ2-7; D might be TRBD2 (7 bases). Trimming left V 2 bases short and J 1 base short, with 12 bases between. CDR1 and CDR2 (germline): MNHEY, SMNVEV (reference sequence). The CDR3 is made up of 15 amino acids. DNA for the CDR3: TGTGCCAGCAGTTTAGCGGGGGCCGGATCCTACGAGCAGTACTTC. Its protein is CASSLAGAGSYEQYF.

The CDR3, as DNA: TGTGCCTCGGCCGGGGGGGCGGCGCCAGATACGCAGTATTTT. Protein: CASAGGAAPDTQYF. The J gene is TRBJ2-3, the V gene TRBV7-9; 8 bases match TRBD2. In germline, CDR1 is SEHNR, CDR2 FQNEAQ (reference sequence). V gave up 11 bases and J gave up 4 bases; unmatched junction bases: 11. This CDR3 spans 14 amino acids.

This clonotype was counted only a few times. Here the CDR3 reads CAWSVGVGDTEAFF. In DNA, the CDR3 is TGTGCCTGGAGTGTAGGGGTGGGTGACACTGAAGCTTTCTTT. The chain uses TRBV30 and TRBJ1-1; D might be TRBD1 (5 bases). Germline V gene sequence: CDR1 GTSNPN, CDR2 SVGIG (reference sequence). The V gene lost 0 bases and the J gene lost 3 bases, with 11 bases spanning the gap. This CDR3 contains 14 residues.

This clonotype appeared a few times. The CDR3 sequence is CASKEELAGGREQFF. As DNA, the CDR3 is TGTGCCAGCAAGGAAGAACTAGCGGGGGGGCGGGAGCAGTTCTTC. This chain links TRBV28 with TRBJ2-1; TRBD2 matches 13 bases. With 7 bases clipped from V and 10 bases from J, the junction kept 10 bases outside the gene matches. The CDR3 runs to 15 residues. The germline CDR1 and CDR2 sequences are MDHEN and SYDVKM. Full variable domain (rest looked up from reference TRBV28 and TRBJ2-1): DVKVTQSSRYLVKRTGEKVFLECVQDMDHENMFWYRQDPGLGLRLIYFSYDVKMKEKGDIPEGYSVSREKKERFSLILESASTNQTSMYLCASKEELAGGREQFFGPGTRLTVL.

The gene calls are TRBV5-6 and TRBJ1-1; D not resolved. The CDR3 has 15 residues. Between the trimmed V and J ends, which lost 2 bases and 0 bases, there was a span of 11 bases. The germline CDR1 and CDR2 sequences are SGHDT and YYEEEE. CDR3 in amino acids: CASSFGSFMNTEAFF. The CDR3 bases are TGTGCCAGCAGCTTCGGCAGTTTCATGAACACTGAAGCTTTCTTT. The whole variable domain, remainder taken from reference TRBV5-6 and TRBJ1-1, is DAGVTQSPTHLIKTRGQQVTLRCSPKSGHDTVSWYQQALGQGPQFIFQYYEEEERQRGNFPDRFSGHQFPNYSSELNVNALLLGDSALYLCASSFGSFMNTEAFFGQGTRLTVV.

The CDR3 sequence is CASSFDRANYGYTF. The CDR3 bases are TGTGCCAGCAGTTTCGACAGAGCTAACTATGGCTACACCTTC. This chain connects TRBV28 to TRBJ1-2, with a tentative D call TRBD1 (5 bases). The CDR3 is 14 residues long. Germline lookup yields CDR1 MDHEN and CDR2 SYDVKM. The V and J ends lost 3 bases and 0 bases respectively, with 8 bases between them.

This clonotype came up a few times. V usage is TRBV4-3 and J usage is TRBJ2-7, with a tentative D call TRBD2 (5 bases). Germline CDR1 reads LGHNA; CDR2 reads YSLEER. V was shortened by 0 bases and J by 6 bases, with 15 bases between the two germline ends. The CDR3 is 15 residues long. The CDR3 bases are TGCGCCAGCAGCCAAGATTTCCTGGCCGGGGTCGAGCAGTACTTC. It specifies CASSQDFLAGVEQYF.

V gene TRBV28 combines with J gene TRBJ2-1; 8 positions agree with TRBD2. CDR1 is MDHEN, CDR2 SYDVKM, per germline. CDR3 size: 15 residues. V trimming: 3 bases; J trimming: 5 bases; junction bases outside the gene matches: 6. The CDR3 coding sequence is TGTGCCAGCAGTTTTTCCAGCGGGAGTCACAATGAGCAGTTCTTC. Translation: CASSFSSGSHNEQFF. Variable domain in full (rest from reference TRBV28 and TRBJ2-1): DVKVTQSSRYLVKRTGEKVFLECVQDMDHENMFWYRQDPGLGLRLIYFSYDVKMKEKGDIPEGYSVSREKKERFSLILESASTNQTSMYLCASSFSSGSHNEQFFGPGTRLTVL.

The genes are TRBV28 and TRBJ2-7; TRBD1 might be the D (6 bases). This CDR3 comprises 14 residues. Germline V gene sequence: CDR1 MDHEN, CDR2 SYDVKM. Trimming pared 8 bases from V and 3 bases from J, leaving 17 bases between. CDR3 DNA: TGTGCCAGCTCAGGGGCCGGGGCCCACTACGAGCAGTACTTC. Amino acid sequence: CASSGAGAHYEQYF.